This TCR beta chain comes out of a study of blood T cells in healthy people across ages (dated by TCRdb to the mid-2010s). Study-wide context: In model experiments, template switching captured about one uniquely barcoded TCR beta cDNA molecule for every two T cells. Four age groups were formed from the donors: young (average approximately 15 years), middle-aged (around 41), aged (over 55) and long-lived (about 80). Using deep sequencing normalized with unique cDNA molecular identifiers, the study measured how TCR beta repertoire diversity changes with age. To avoid experimental bias, donors of different ages were spread randomly across the sequencing lanes. Two additional independent replicas of 1 million unique cDNA reads from the same blood draw were analyzed for two donors (one aged 18 to 30 and one aged 80 or older). The research as a whole found: The percentage of naive T cells measured by flow cytometry correlated strongly with observed TCR beta diversity. Observed TCR beta diversity per million T cells fell roughly linearly with age, and a significant reduction was already apparent by age approximately 40. Estimates of total diversity based on one million sequenced T cells were considered lower bounds and underestimates. Compared with the aged group, the long-lived group had more naive CD4+ T cells, fewer expanded clones and increased TCR diversity, suggesting age selection. The CMV infection status of donors was not known, potentially confounding age-related changes in expanded clonotypes. Bulk unsorted PBMC profiling prevented conclusive comparison of naive and antigen-experienced compartments.

A note on this clonotype: The specificity of this receptor is unknown. No quality values exist for individual bases; no much larger clone is one base distant.

The library was made by 5' RACE. Sequencing relied on an Illumina HiSeq 2500. A second PCR of 7 to 11 cycles was performed with a sample-barcoded 5' primer and a J-beta primer mix. Each TCR beta cDNA molecule received a unique molecular identifier from a template-switch 5' adaptor carrying 12 random nucleotides. At least 2.5 million CDR3-containing paired-end reads were obtained from each sample. All of the RNA was converted into first-strand cDNA using the Mint cDNA synthesis kit, with a TRBC-specific oligonucleotide serving as the primer. Following uracil-DNA glycosylase treatment, all cDNA underwent a first 18-cycle PCR with the universal primers M1SS and BC2_uni_R. As for how the authors treated the data: Each sample was normalized by randomly selecting 1 million high-quality reads, each carrying a distinct molecular identifier. Reads with shared molecular identifiers were discarded instead of being binned into consensus sequences. CDR3 identification, clonotype clustering and error correction used MiTCR with a Q25 quality threshold and the strictest error-elimination algorithm. A nonparametric unseen species model with Euler transformation was used to estimate lower-bound total TCR beta diversity. TCRdb reprocessed the public reads (quality trimming at Q25 with fastp, clone calling with MiXCR) and kept in-frame beta chains. One record per CDR3 amino acid sequence lists the most common genes and DNA. The V and J calls and clone size are TCRdb's, not the authors'. The sample data list fewer than 1 million distinct CDR3 sequences, and approximately 44% of these were observed just once. Roughly a fifth of the sample goes to the ten largest clones.

Trimming takes 2 bases from V and 8 bases from J, and the germline ends sit 17 bases apart. The CDR3 numbers 16 residues from cysteine through phenylalanine. Just CDR3 DNA is preserved here, 48 bases in frame from base 1. CDR1 SGDLS and CDR2 YYNGEE were looked up in the germline V gene. The approximately 39 donors, aged roughly 6 to 95 years, were systemically healthy Caucasian individuals from Russia. Each donor gave about 9.7 milliliters of peripheral blood, drawn into EDTA-treated Vacutainer tubes. Ficoll-Paque density-gradient centrifugation was used to isolate PBMCs, with at least 6 million per sample. Trizol reagent was used to extract total RNA from the PBMCs, yielding at least 6 micrograms per sample. For every donor, an aliquot of PBMCs went through flow cytometry to measure the percentages of naive CD45RAhigh/CD27high T cells.

The sequenced material came from blood. In this chain, TRBV9 is recombined with TRBJ1-6, with a weak D call of TRBD1 (5 bases match). The sequence was obtained from a man aged 55 to 69 in good health. The CDR3 protein is CASSVTELGWDSPLHF. The DNA reads TGTGCCAGCAGCGTGACAGAGCTAGGGTGGGATTCACCCCTCCACTTT.